The 26 T cell receptor beta chains reported below all come from one sample, sequenced in a study of T cell repertoires in cytomegalovirus infection. TCRdb independently ran MiXCR on the reads; one entry per CDR3 protein. The data show over 450,000 distinct CDR3 sequences, around 11% seen once. Sequenced material: PBMCs. All receptors derive from a human donor in good health (CMV status not recorded). Some clones in this sample may be carry-over from other donors' samples.

This clonotype was counted many times. The gene calls are TRBV28 and TRBJ2-3, with 7 bases lining up with TRBD2. CDR1 is MDHEN and CDR2 is SYDVKM in the germline V gene. The CDR3 runs to 15 residues. The V and J ends lost 10 bases and 2 bases, in that order; junction bases with no gene match: 12. This CDR3 is CATSRNSGFTDTQYF. The CDR3 DNA follows: TGTGCCACCTCAAGGAATAGCGGGTTCACAGATACGCAGTATTTT.

This clonotype was observed a few times. This chain links TRBV5-1 with TRBJ2-3; no definite D call. Trimming shortened V by 5 bases and J by 3 bases, and 10 bases separated the two germline ends. The germline gives CDR1 SGHRS, CDR2 YFSETQ. The CDR3 spans 13 residues. The CDR3 here is CASRGIATDTQYF. The CDR3 nucleotides read TGCGCCAGCAGGGGGATCGCAACAGATACGCAGTATTTT.

This clonotype has ten or more counts. The gene calls are TRBV5-1 and TRBJ2-7; tentatively, D is TRBD2 (6 bases). V lost 4 bases to trimming and J lost 0 bases, with 11 bases between them. The CDR3 is 14 residues long. The germline V gene encodes CDR1 SGHRS and CDR2 YFSETQ. CDR3 in amino acids: CASSPYGSSYEQYF. DNA of the CDR3: TGCGCCAGCAGCCCGTACGGGAGCTCCTACGAGCAGTACTTC. Combining the CDR3 with reference TRBV5-1 and TRBJ2-7 gives the whole variable domain KAGVTQTPRYLIKTRGQQVTLSCSPISGHRSVSWYQQTPGQGLQFLFEYFSETQRNKGNFPGRFSGRQFSNSRSEMNVSTLELGDSALYLCASSPYGSSYEQYFGPGTRLTVT.

The chain joins TRBV5-5 to TRBJ2-7; 7 nucleotides agree with TRBD2. The CDR3 sequence is 13 residues long. Germline CDR1 is SGHKS and CDR2 is YYEKEE (reference sequence). With V trimmed by 5 bases and J by 3 bases, 5 bases remained unmatched. The CDR3 DNA sequence: TGTGCCAGCAGACTGACTAGCCTCTACGAGCAGTACTTC. Amino acid sequence: CASRLTSLYEQYF.

The chain recombines TRBV5-1 with TRBJ1-5, with TRBD1 as a possible D gene (5 bases). Germline CDR1 is SGHRS and CDR2 is YFSETQ. V was clipped by 1 base and J by 6 bases, with 14 bases between them. CDR3 length: 15 residues. The CDR3 nucleotides are TGCGCCAGCAGCTTGTTAGGGGCGCTCGGTCAGCCCCAGCATTTT. Translating it yields CASSLLGALGQPQHF.

This clonotype was recorded at least ten times. The rearrangement uses TRBV10-3 and TRBJ1-1; no definite D call. V gave up 4 bases and J gave up 8 bases, with 11 bases separating them. From germline, CDR1 is ENHRY and CDR2 SYGVKD. The CDR3 is 12 amino acids. The CDR3 DNA sequence: TGTGCCATCAGTGGTCCATCGGCAGAAGCTTTCTTT. It codes for CAISGPSAEAFF.

This clonotype has only a few counts. The chain joins TRBV9 to TRBJ2-2; 11 nucleotides agree with TRBD2. The CDR3 extends over 14 amino acids. Germline lookup yields CDR1 SGDLS and CDR2 YYNGEE. Trimming took 4 bases from V and 6 from J; bases not matched to a gene: 2. Here the CDR3 DNA reads TGTGCCAGCAGCAAGGGACTAGCGGCCGGGGAGCTGTTTTTT. Amino acids: CASSKGLAAGELFF.

At least ten counts were recorded for this clonotype. V is TRBV7-9 and J is TRBJ2-5, with 7 nucleotides matching TRBD1. The V gene end was trimmed by 4 bases and the J gene end by 6 bases; junction bases not matched to a gene: 11. Germline V lookup: CDR1 SEHNR, CDR2 FQNEAQ (reference sequence). The CDR3 is 15 residues long. CDR3 loop: CASSSSGGALQTQYF. The CDR3 nucleotides are TGTGCCAGCAGCTCCTCAGGGGGTGCCCTACAGACCCAGTACTTC.

This clonotype turned up a few times. The J gene is TRBJ2-7, the V gene TRBV5-1; 9 bases match TRBD2. Germline V CDR1 and CDR2: SGHRS, YFSETQ. With 3 bases clipped from V and 7 bases from J, the junction kept 8 bases outside the gene matches. The CDR3 runs 14 residues. The chain's CDR3 is CASSSTSGSAEQYF. CDR3 nucleotide sequence: TGCGCCAGCAGCTCGACTAGCGGCTCAGCGGAGCAGTACTTC.

This clonotype was observed at least ten times. The chain combines TRBV28 with TRBJ2-7, with D possibly matching TRBD1 (5 bases). Trimming left V 1 base short and J 0 bases short, with 7 bases between. Germline V gene sequence: CDR1 MDHEN, CDR2 SYDVKM. This CDR3 contains 14 residues. The CDR3 loop is CASSLSRDSYEQYF. Here the CDR3 DNA reads TGTGCCAGCAGTTTATCCAGGGACTCCTACGAGCAGTACTTC.

The rearrangement uses TRBV19 and TRBJ1-1; D is undetermined. CDR3 length: 11 residues. CDR1 and CDR2 from the germline V gene are LNHDA and SQIVND (reference sequence). Trimming cost V 10 bases and J 6 bases, with 12 bases left between them. The CDR3 region is CATRGGPEAFF. The CDR3, as DNA: TGTGCCACCCGGGGAGGTCCTGAAGCTTTCTTT. The full variable domain, with the rest looked up from reference TRBV19 and TRBJ1-1, is DGGITQSPKYLFRKEGQNVTLSCEQNLNHDAMYWYRQDPGQGLRLIYYSQIVNDFQKGDIAEGYSVSREKKESFPLTVTSAQKNPTAFYLCATRGGPEAFFGQGTRLTVV.

This clonotype was observed at least ten times. The chain employs TRBV11-2 and TRBJ1-5, with no clear D. Germline V gene lookup returns CDR1 SGHAT and CDR2 FQNNGV. The CDR3 totals 13 residues. Trimming removed 4 bases from V and 5 bases from J, with 9 bases in between. For the CDR3, the DNA is TGTGCCAGCAGCTATACGAGGGATCAGCCCCAGCATTTT. It specifies CASSYTRDQPQHF.

This clonotype has a handful of counts. The chain links TRBV20-1 to TRBJ2-5, with 9 bases lining up with TRBD2. The CDR3 is made up of 18 amino acids. CDR1 and CDR2 (germline): DFQATT, SNEGSKA (reference sequence). V gave up 0 bases and J gave up 0 bases; unmatched junction bases: 11. The CDR3 sequence is CSARDLLSTSGNQETQYF. CDR3 sequence (DNA): TGCAGTGCTAGAGATCTTCTTTCGACTAGCGGCAACCAAGAGACCCAGTACTTC.

This chain uses TRBV6-5 with TRBJ2-7; D tentatively fits TRBD1 or TRBD2 (7 bases each). Germline lookup yields CDR1 MNHEY and CDR2 SVGAGI. The CDR3 sequence is 15 residues long. Trimming removed 1 base at V and 2 bases at J, with 12 bases between. CDR3 region: CASSYFRGGAYEQYF. The CDR3 bases are TGTGCCAGCAGTTACTTCAGGGGGGGAGCCTACGAGCAGTACTTC.

This clonotype was seen repeatedly, ten times or more. This rearrangement joins TRBV4-2 to TRBJ1-1; no clear D. The CDR3 runs 13 residues. CDR1 is LGHNA, CDR2 YNFKEQ, per germline. V shed 1 base and J shed 11 bases, with 14 bases lying between them. CDR3 sequence: CASSQVESLGAFF. The CDR3 nucleotides read TGTGCCAGCAGCCAAGTAGAATCGCTTGGTGCTTTCTTT.

This clonotype has only a few counts. The chain joins TRBV29-1 to TRBJ2-3; D is unresolved. This CDR3 has 15 residues. V was cut by 5 bases and J by 2 bases, with 17 bases left in between. Germline lookup yields CDR1 SQVTM and CDR2 ANQGSEA. The CDR3 reads CSVSLSLTHTDTQYF. The CDR3, as DNA: TGCAGCGTTTCCCTCTCCTTGACACACACAGATACGCAGTATTTT.

This clonotype was seen at least ten times. V gene TRBV6-1 combines with J gene TRBJ1-5; the D gene is possibly TRBD1 (5 bases). V was shortened by 3 bases and J by 0 bases, with 12 bases between the two germline ends. CDR1 and CDR2 (germline): MNHNS, SASEGT. The CDR3 runs to 16 residues. In DNA, the CDR3 is TGTGCCAGCAGTGACGGGCAGGGTTATAGCAATCAGCCCCAGCATTTT. Translation gives CASSDGQGYSNQPQHF.

V usage is TRBV20-1 and J usage is TRBJ1-5, with D perhaps TRBD1 (5 bases). Germline V lookup: CDR1 DFQATT, CDR2 SNEGSKA (reference sequence). Trimming cost V 0 bases and J 6 bases, with 27 bases left between them. The CDR3 contains 19 residues. The DNA for the CDR3 is TGCAGTGCTAGAGATCAGACTGCCGGGGCCGTCTTCGGGCCTCAGCCCCAGCATTTT. It is translated as CSARDQTAGAVFGPQPQHF.

V usage is TRBV9 and J usage is TRBJ2-1; D possibly corresponds to TRBD2 (5 bases). The CDR3 spans 15 residues. Trimming took 3 bases from V and 5 from J, leaving 15 bases between them. Germline values: CDR1 SGDLS, CDR2 YYNGEE. The CDR3 coding sequence is TGTGCCAGCAGCGGAGGGTCGGGTAGCAACAATGAGCAGTTCTTC. Translating it yields CASSGGSGSNNEQFF. The whole variable domain, remainder taken from reference TRBV9 and TRBJ2-1, is DSGVTQTPKHLITATGQRVTLRCSPRSGDLSVYWYQQSLDQGLQFLIQYYNGEERAKGNILERFSAQQFPDLHSELNLSSLELGDSALYFCASSGGSGSNNEQFFGPGTRLTVL.

This clonotype was seen at least ten times. The CDR3, as DNA: TGTGCCAGCAGCGACAGGGATTGGGGACAGTTCTTC. It specifies CASSDRDWGQFF. This rearrangement joins TRBV11-2 to TRBJ2-1, with 7 bases fitting TRBD1. The CDR3 spans 12 residues. Germline V gene sequence: CDR1 SGHAT, CDR2 FQNNGV. The trim removed 5 bases at V and 13 bases at J, leaving 8 bases unmatched.

This clonotype was counted a few times. V is TRBV20-1 and J is TRBJ1-5, with D unresolved. The CDR3 length is 12 residues. With 4 bases removed from V and 10 bases from J, the gap between germline ends came to 14 bases. Germline lookup yields CDR1 DFQATT and CDR2 SNEGSKA (reference sequence). The CDR3: CSATRWMAPQHF. CDR3 sequence (DNA): TGCAGTGCTACCCGCTGGATGGCTCCCCAGCATTTT.

This clonotype has only a few counts. The chain uses TRBV20-1 and TRBJ2-1; no clear D. CDR3 length: 14 residues. V lost 3 bases and J 2 bases, leaving 11 bases between the germline ends. Germline CDR1 reads DFQATT; CDR2 reads SNEGSKA (reference sequence). The CDR3 spells CSASSDFTYNEQFF. CDR3 nucleotide sequence: TGCAGTGCTAGTTCGGATTTTACCTACAATGAGCAGTTCTTC.

This chain connects TRBV2 to TRBJ2-1; no clear D. This CDR3 contains 13 residues. Trimming took off 3 bases at V and 7 bases at J, with 10 bases between the two ends. Germline CDR1 SNHLY, CDR2 FYNNEI. This CDR3 is CASSEELINEQFF. CDR3 nucleotides: TGTGCCAGCAGTGAGGAGCTAATAAATGAGCAGTTCTTC.

The genes are TRBV13 and TRBJ2-5, with TRBD1 identical over 9 bases. CDR1 and CDR2 (germline): PRHDT, FYEKMQ (reference sequence). The V segment lost 7 bases and the J segment 4 bases; nucleotides outside the gene matches: 1. The CDR3 loop spans 12 amino acids. The CDR3 coding sequence is TGTGCCAGCAACAGGGGGCTAGAGACCCAGTACTTC. Translating it yields CASNRGLETQYF.

This clonotype was seen ten or more times. The chain combines TRBV11-2 with TRBJ2-7; perhaps TRBD2 as D (6 bases). The CDR3 extends over 15 amino acids. Germline assignment: CDR1 SGHAT and CDR2 FQNNGV. V gave up 1 base and J gave up 2 bases, with 12 bases separating them. The CDR3 region is CASSLAFAGTYEQYF. In nucleotides, the CDR3 is TGTGCCAGCAGCTTAGCGTTTGCGGGGACCTACGAGCAGTACTTC.

CDR3 amino acids: CASSESGTAETQYF. CDR3 DNA: TGTGCCAGCAGCGAATCCGGGACAGCCGAGACCCAGTACTTC. This chain uses TRBV9 with TRBJ2-5, with 7 positions matching TRBD1. There are 14 residues in the CDR3. CDR1 is SGDLS, CDR2 YYNGEE, per germline. Trimming took 3 bases from V and 5 from J; bases not matched to a gene: 7.